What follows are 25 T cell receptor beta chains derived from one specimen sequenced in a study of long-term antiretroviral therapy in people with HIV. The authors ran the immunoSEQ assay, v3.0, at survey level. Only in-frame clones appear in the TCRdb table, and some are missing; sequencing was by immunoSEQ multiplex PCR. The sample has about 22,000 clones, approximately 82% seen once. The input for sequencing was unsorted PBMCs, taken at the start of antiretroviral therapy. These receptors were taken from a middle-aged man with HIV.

Here the CDR3 reads CASSEARQGDNYGYTF. CDR3 nucleotides: TGTGCCAGCAGTGAAGCGCGGCAGGGGGATAACTATGGCTACACCTTC. The chain links TRBV6-1 to TRBJ1-2, with 7 nucleotides matching TRBD1. Germline V gene lookup returns CDR1 MNHNS and CDR2 SASEGT. Trimming cost V 0 bases and J 1 base; bases outside gene matches: 5. There are 16 residues in the CDR3.

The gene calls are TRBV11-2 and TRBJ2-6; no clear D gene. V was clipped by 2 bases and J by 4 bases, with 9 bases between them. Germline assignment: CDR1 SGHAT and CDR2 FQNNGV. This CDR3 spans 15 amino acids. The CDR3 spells CASSLSVTGANVLTF. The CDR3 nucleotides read TGTGCCAGCAGCTTATCAGTTACCGGGGCCAACGTCCTGACTTTC.

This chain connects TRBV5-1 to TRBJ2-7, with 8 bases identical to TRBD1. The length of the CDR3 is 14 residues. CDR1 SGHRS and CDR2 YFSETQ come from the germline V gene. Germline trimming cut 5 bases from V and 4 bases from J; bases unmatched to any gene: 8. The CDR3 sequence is CASRSGQGRYEQYF. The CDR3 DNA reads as TGCGCCAGCAGATCAGGACAGGGAAGGTACGAGCAGTACTTC.

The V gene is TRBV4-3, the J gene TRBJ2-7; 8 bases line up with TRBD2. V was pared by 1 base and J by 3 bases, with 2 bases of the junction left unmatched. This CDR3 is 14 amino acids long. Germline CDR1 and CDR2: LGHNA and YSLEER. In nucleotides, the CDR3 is TGCGCCAGCAGCCAAGGAGCGGGAGACTACGAGCAGTACTTC. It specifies CASSQGAGDYEQYF.

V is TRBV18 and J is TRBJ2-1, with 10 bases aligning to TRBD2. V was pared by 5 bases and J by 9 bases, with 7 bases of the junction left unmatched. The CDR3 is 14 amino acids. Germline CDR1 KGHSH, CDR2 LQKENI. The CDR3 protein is CASSKRLAGGEQFF. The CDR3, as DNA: TGTGCCAGCTCAAAACGACTAGCGGGCGGTGAGCAGTTCTTC.

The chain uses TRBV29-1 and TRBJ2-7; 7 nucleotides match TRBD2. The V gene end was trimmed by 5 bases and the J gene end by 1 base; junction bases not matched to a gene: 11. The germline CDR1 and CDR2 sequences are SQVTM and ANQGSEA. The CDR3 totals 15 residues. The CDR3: CSVNLWREQSYEQYF. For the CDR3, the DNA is TGCAGCGTTAACCTCTGGCGGGAGCAATCCTACGAGCAGTACTTC.

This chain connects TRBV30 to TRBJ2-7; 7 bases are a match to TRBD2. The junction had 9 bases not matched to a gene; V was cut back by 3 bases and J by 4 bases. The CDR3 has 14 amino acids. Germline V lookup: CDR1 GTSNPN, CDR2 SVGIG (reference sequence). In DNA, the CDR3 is TGTGCCTGGAGAATGGGAGCGGGGAGTTACGAGCAGTACTTC. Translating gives CAWRMGAGSYEQYF. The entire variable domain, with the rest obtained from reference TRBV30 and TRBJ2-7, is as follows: SQTIHQWPATLVQPVGSPLSLECTVEGTSNPNLYWYRQAAGRGLQLLFYSVGIGQISSEVPQNLSASRPQDRQFILSSKKLLLSDSGFYLCAWRMGAGSYEQYFGPGTRLTVT.

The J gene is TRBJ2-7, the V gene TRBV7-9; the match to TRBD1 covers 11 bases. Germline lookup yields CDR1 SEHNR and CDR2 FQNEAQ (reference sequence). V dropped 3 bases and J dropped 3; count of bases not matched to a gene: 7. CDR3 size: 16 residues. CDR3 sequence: CASSFLPGTGGYEQYF. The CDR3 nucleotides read TGTGCCAGCAGCTTCCTGCCCGGGACAGGGGGCTACGAGCAGTACTTC.

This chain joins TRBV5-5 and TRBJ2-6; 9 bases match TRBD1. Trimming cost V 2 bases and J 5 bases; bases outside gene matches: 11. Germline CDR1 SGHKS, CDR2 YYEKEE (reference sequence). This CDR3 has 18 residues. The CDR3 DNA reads TGTGCCAGCAGCTTACAGGGGGCCTTCGACATCTGGGCCAACGTCCTGACTTTC. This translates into CASSLQGAFDIWANVLTF. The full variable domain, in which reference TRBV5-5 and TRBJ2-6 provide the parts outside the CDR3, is DAGVTQSPTHLIKTRGQQVTLRCSPISGHKSVSWYQQVLGQGPQFIFQYYEKEERGRGNFPDRFSARQFPNYSSELNVNALLLGDSALYLCASSLQGAFDIWANVLTFGAGSRLTVL.

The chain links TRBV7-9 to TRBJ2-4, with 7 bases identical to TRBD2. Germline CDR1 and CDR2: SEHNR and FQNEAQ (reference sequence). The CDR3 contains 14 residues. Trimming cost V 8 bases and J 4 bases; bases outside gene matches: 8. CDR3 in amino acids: CASLNTGGKNIQYF. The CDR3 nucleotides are TGTGCCAGCCTGAACACCGGGGGGAAAAACATTCAGTACTTC.

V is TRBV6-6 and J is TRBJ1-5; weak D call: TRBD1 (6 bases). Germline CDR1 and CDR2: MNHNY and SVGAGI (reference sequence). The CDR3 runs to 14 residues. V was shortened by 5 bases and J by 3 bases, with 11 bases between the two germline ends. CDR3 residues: CASSKRQANQPQHF. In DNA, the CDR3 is TGTGCCAGCAGTAAGCGACAGGCCAATCAGCCCCAGCATTTT.

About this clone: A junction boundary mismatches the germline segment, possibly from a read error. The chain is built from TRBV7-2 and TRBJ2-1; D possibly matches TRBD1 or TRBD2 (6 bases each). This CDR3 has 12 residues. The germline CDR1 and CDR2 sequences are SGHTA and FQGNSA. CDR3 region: CASSFPGAEKFF. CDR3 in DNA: TGTGCCAGCAGCTTCCCGGGGGCTGAGAAGTTCTTC.

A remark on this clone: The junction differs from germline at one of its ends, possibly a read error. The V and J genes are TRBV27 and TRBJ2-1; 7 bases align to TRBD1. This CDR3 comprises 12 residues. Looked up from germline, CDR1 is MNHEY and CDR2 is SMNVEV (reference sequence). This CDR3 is CASRLQTGLTVF. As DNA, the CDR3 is TGTGCCAGCAGACTTCAGACAGGGCTCACAGTCTTC.

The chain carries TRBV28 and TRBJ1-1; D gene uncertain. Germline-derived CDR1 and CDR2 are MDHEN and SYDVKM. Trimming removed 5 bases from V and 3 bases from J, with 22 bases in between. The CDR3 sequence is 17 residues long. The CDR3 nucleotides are TGTGCCAGCAGTCCCCCGGTTGGGGATCGGCTGGACACTGAAGCTTTCTTT. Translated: CASSPPVGDRLDTEAFF. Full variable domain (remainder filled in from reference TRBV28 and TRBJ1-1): DVKVTQSSRYLVKRTGEKVFLECVQDMDHENMFWYRQDPGLGLRLIYFSYDVKMKEKGDIPEGYSVSREKKERFSLILESASTNQTSMYLCASSPPVGDRLDTEAFFGQGTRLTVV.

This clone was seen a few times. The CDR3 loop is CASSERTENTGELFF. CDR3 DNA: TGTGCCAGCTCCGAGAGGACCGAGAACACCGGGGAGCTGTTTTTT. V gene TRBV6-4 combines with J gene TRBJ2-2; the D is unclear. There are 15 residues in the CDR3. The germline CDR1 and CDR2 sequences are MRHNA and SNTAGT. Trimming took off 8 bases at V and 1 base at J, with 14 bases between the two ends.

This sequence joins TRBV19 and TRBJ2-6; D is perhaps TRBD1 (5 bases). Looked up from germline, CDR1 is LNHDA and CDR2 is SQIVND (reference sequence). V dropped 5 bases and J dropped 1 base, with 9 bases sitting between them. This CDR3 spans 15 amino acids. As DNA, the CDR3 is TGTGCCAGTAGTGACCAGGGATCTGGGGCCAACGTCCTGACTTTC. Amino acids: CASSDQGSGANVLTF.

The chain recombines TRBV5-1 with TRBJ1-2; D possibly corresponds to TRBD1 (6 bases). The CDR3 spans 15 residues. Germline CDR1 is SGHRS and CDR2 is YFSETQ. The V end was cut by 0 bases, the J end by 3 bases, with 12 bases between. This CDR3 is CASSLEGQGHYGYTF. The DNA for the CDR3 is TGCGCCAGCAGCTTGGAGGGTCAGGGGCACTATGGCTACACCTTC.

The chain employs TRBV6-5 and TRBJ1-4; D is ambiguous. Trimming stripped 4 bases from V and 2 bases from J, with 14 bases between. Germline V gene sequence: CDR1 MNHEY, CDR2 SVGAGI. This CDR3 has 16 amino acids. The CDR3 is CASSSHTLSTNEKLFF. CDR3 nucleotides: TGTGCCAGCAGTTCTCATACTCTCTCCACTAATGAAAAACTGTTTTTT.

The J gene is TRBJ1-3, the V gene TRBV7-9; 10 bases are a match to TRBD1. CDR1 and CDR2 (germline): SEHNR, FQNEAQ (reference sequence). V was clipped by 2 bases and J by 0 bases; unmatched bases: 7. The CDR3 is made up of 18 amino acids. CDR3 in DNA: TGTGCCAGCAGCTTACAAGGGACAGGGGCCTTCTCTGGAAACACCATATATTTT. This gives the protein CASSLQGTGAFSGNTIYF.

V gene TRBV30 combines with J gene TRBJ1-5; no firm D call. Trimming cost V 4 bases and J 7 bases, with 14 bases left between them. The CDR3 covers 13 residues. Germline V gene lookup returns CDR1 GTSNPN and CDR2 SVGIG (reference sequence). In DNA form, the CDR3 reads TGTGCCTGGAATATGGAAAGGGAGCAGCCCCAGCATTTT. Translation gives CAWNMEREQPQHF.

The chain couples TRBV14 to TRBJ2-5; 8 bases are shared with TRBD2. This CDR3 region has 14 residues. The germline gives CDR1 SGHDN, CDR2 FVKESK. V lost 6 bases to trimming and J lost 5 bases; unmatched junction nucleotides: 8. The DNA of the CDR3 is TGTGCCAGCAGACCGAGCGGGGGTGGTGAGACCCAGTACTTC. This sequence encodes CASRPSGGGETQYF.

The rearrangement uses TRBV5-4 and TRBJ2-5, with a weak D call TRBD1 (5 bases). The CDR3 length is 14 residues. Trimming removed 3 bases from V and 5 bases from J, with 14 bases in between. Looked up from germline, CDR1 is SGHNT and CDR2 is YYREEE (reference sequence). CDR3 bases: TGTGCCAGCAGCTCTCAGGGTAGGATCGAGACCCAGTACTTC. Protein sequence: CASSSQGRIETQYF.

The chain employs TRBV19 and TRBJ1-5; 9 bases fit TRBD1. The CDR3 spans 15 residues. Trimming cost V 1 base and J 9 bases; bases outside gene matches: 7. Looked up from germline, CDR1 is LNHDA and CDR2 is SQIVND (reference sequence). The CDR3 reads CASSIAPRGQGPQHF. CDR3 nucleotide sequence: TGTGCCAGTAGTATAGCCCCCAGGGGACAGGGGCCCCAGCATTTT.

The CDR3 region is CASTGYTGELFF. The CDR3 coding sequence is TGTGCCAGCACGGGGTACACCGGGGAGCTGTTTTTT. The rearrangement joins TRBV6-6 to TRBJ2-2; a possible D gene is TRBD2 (5 bases). Trimming removed 7 bases from V and 3 bases from J, with 6 bases in between. CDR1 and CDR2 (germline): MNHNY, SVGAGI (reference sequence). This CDR3 contains 12 residues.

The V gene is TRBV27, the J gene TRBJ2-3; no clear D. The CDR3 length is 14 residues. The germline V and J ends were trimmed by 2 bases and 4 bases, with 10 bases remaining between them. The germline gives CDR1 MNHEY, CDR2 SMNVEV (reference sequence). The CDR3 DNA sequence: TGTGCCAGCAGTTTAGGCCTATTCGCAGATACGCAGTATTTT. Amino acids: CASSLGLFADTQYF.